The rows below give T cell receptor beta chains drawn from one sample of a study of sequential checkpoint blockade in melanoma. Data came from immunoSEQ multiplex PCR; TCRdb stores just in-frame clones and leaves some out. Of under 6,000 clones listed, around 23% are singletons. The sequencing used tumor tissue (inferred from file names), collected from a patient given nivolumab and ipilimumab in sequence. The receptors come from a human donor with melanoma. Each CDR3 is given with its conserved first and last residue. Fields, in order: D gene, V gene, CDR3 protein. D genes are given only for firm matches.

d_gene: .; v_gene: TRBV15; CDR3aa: CATSRLGPLNEQFF
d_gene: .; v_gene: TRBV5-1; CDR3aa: CASSLEAYTDTQYF
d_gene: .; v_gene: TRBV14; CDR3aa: CASSQDRSMNTEAFF
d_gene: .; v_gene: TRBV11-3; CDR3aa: CASSLGKSEGSREQFF
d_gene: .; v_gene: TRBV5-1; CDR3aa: CASSFAGEVSEQYF
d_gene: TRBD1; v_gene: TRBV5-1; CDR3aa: CASSLQGTNTGELFF
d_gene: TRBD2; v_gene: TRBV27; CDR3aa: CASSSLAGGPLGLFF
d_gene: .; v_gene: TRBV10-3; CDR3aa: CAISESGGGVTNYGYTF
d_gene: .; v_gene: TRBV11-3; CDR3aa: CASSLLAGVGTEAFF
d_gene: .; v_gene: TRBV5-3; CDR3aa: CARSLGGPMNTEAFF
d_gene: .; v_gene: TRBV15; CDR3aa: CATSREGKARYGYTF
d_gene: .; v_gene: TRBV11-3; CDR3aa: CASSSKWGHTGELFF
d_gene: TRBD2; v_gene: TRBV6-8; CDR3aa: CASRRGLAGYEQFF
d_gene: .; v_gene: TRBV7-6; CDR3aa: CASSFGRAIQETQYF
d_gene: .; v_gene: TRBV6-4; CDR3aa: CGTWANYGYTF
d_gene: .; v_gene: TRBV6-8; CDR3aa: CASSYADYNEQFF
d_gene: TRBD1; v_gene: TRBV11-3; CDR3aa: CASSLGWQGATDTQYF
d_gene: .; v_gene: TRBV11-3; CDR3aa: CASSLGNFNSFVSGHNEQFF
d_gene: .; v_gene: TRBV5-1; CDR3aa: CASRYRDGEILDTQYF
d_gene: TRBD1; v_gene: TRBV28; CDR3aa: CASSFWAETGMDTIYF
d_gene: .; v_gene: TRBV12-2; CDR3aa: CAGGTDRGRETQYF
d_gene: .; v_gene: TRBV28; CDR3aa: CASSFGGFYEQYF
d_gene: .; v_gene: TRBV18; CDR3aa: CASSPVGVEKLFF
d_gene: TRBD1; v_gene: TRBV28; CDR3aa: CASSQTGGASGYTF
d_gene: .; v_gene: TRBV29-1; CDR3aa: CSVEFLLGTDTQYF
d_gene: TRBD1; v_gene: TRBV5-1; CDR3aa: CASSSGQGPGNTIYF
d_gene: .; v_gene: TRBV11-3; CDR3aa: CASSLERGLTNEKLFF
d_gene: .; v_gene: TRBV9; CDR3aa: CASTDPAQGGTGETQYF
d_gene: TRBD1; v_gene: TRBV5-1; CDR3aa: CASSNRDRGENTEAFF
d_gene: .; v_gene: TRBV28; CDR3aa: CASSPSFNEQFF
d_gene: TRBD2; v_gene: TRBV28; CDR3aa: CASSPLFKRGGDNEQFF
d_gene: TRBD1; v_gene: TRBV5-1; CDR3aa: CASRLTGQGYSGELFF
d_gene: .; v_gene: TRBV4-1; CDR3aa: CASSLGPSGQFF
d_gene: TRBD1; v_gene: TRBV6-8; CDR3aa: CASRPGQAYVEQYF
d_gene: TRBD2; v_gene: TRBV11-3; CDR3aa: CASRASPGLAPDTQYF
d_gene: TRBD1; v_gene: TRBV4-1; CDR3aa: CASSQNRGHGYTF
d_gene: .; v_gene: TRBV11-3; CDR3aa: CASSLGVGAVGNTIYF
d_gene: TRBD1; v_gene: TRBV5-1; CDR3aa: CASSFLQGGTDTQYF
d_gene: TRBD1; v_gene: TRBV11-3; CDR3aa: CASSIGQGGTEAFF
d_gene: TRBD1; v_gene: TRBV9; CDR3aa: CASSEAPGQGDSGANVLTF
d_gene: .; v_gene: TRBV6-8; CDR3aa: CASSYETVSLDTEAFF
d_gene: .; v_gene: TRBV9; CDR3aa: CASSSTGDEQYF